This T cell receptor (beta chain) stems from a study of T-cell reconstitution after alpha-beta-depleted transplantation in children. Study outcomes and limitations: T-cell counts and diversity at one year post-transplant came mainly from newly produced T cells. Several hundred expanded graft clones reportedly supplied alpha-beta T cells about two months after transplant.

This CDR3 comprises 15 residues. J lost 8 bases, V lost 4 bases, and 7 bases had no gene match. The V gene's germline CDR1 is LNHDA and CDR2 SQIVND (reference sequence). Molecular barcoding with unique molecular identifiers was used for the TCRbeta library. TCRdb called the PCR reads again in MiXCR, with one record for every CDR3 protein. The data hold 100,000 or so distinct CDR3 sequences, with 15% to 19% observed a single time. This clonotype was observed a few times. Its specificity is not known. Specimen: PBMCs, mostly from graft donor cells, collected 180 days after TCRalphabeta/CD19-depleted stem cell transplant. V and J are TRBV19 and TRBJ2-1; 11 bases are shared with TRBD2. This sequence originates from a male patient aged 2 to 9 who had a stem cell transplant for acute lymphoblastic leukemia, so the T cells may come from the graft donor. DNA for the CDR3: TGTGCCAGTAGTACCCAACCGGGACTAGCGGATGAGCAGTTCTTC. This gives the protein CASSTQPGLADEQFF.